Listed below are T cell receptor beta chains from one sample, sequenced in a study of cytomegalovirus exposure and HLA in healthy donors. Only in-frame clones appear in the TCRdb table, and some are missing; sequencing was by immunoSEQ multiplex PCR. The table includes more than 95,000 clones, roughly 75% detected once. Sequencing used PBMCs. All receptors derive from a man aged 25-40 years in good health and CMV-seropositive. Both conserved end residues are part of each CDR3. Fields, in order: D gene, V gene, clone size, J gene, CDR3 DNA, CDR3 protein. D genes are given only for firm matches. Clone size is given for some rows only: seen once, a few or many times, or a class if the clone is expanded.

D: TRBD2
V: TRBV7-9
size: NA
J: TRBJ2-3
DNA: TGTGCCAGCAGCTCCCCGCCTAGCGGGAGCACAGATACGCAGTATTTT
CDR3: CASSSPPSGSTDTQYF

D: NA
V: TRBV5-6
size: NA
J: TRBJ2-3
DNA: TGTGCCAGCAGCTTGGAAGGCAGGGTAGCCACAGATACGCAGTATTTT
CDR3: CASSLEGRVATDTQYF

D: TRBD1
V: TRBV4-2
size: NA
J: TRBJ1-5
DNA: TGTGCCAGCAGCCAAGACTCAGGGACAGGGCTGGTTAAAGGTCAGCCCCAGCATTTT
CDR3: CASSQDSGTGLVKGQPQHF

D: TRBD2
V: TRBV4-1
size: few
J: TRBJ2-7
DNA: TGCGCCAGCAGCCAAGATTGGAGGGAGGGCAACGAGCAGTACTTC
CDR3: CASSQDWREGNEQYF

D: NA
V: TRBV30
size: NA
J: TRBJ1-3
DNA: TGTGCCTGGAGTGTTACTGGAAACACCATATATTTT
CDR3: CAWSVTGNTIYF

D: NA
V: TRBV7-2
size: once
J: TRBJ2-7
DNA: TGTGCCAGCAGCTTTTCCCCATTTGGCAAGGAGCAGTACTTC
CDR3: CASSFSPFGKEQYF

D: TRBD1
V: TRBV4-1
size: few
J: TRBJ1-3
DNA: TGCGCCAGCAGCCACGGGACAGGGAACGGAAACACCATATATTTT
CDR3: CASSHGTGNGNTIYF

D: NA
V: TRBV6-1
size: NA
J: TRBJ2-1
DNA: TGTGCCAGCAGTCCTCGGGGCTACAATGAGCAGTTCTTC
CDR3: CASSPRGYNEQFF

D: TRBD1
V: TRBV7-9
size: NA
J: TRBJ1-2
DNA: TGTGCCAGCAGCGACCGTACAGGGGGCTTGCAGGGCTACACCTTC
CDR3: CASSDRTGGLQGYTF

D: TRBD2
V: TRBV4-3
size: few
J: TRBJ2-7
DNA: TGCGCCAGCAGCCCCGGGTTGGGGGGGTGGGAGCAGTACTTC
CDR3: CASSPGLGGWEQYF

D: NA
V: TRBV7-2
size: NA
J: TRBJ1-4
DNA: TGTGCCAGCAGCTTGTTAGGTTGGGGGGAACTGTTTTTT
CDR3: CASSLLGWGELFF

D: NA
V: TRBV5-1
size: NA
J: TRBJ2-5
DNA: TGCGCCAGCAGCTTGCGCGACAGGCACTCCAGGTCGGAAGAGACCCAGTACTTC
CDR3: CASSLRDRHSRSEETQYF

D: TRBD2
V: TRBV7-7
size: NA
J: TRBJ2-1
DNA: TGTGCCAGCAGCATCTCTAGCGGGAGTGTGAATGAGCAGTTCTTC
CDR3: CASSISSGSVNEQFF

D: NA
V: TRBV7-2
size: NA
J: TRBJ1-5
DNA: TGTGCCAGCAGCCCTCCTGGGGCAGGGGATCAGCCCCAGCATTTT
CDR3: CASSPPGAGDQPQHF

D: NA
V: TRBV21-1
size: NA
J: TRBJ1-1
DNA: TGTGCCAGCAGCAAAGGAGTGGGGACAACAAGTTTCTTT
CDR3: CASSKGVGTTSFF

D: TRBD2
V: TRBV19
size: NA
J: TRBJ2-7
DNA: TGTGCCAGTAGTATAGATATAGCGGGAACCTACGAGCAGTACTTC
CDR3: CASSIDIAGTYEQYF

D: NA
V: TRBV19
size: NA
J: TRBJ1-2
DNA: TGTGCCAGTAGTATACTTCGAGGTGGCTACACCTTC
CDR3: CASSILRGGYTF

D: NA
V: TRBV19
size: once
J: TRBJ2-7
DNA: TGTGCCACCCGATCTGGGGGCAACGAGCAGTACTTC
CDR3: CATRSGGNEQYF

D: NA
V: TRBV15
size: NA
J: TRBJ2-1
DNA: TGTGCCACCAGCAGAGGTAGCGGCCTCTCCTACAATGAGCAGTTCTTC
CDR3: CATSRGSGLSYNEQFF

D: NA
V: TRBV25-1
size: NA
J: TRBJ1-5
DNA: TGTGCCAGCAGTGAGGGAGGCGGACAGCCCCAGCATTTT
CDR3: CASSEGGGQPQHF

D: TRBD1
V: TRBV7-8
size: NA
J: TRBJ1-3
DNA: TGTGCCAGCAGAGGGACAGGGGGCTTCTCCTCTGGAAACACCATATATTTT
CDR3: CASRGTGGFSSGNTIYF

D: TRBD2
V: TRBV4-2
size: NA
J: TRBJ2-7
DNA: TGTGCCAGCAGCCAAGATCTGGGGGAGGGCTCCTACGAGCAGTACTTC
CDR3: CASSQDLGEGSYEQYF

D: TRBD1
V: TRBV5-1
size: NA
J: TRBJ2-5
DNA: TGCGCCAGCAGCTCGGGACAGGGGGACGGAGAGACCCAGTACTTC
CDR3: CASSSGQGDGETQYF

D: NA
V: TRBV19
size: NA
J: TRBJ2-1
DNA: TGTGCCAGTTTCCCTACTGGGTGGCCGACTATCTACAATGAGCAGTTCTTC
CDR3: CASFPTGWPTIYNEQFF

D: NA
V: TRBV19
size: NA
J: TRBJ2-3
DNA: TGTGCCAGTAGTTCAAGGGACTCTCCCACAGATACGCAGTATTTT
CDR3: CASSSRDSPTDTQYF

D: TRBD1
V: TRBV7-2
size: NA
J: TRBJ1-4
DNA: TGTGCCAGCAGCTTAAGGGGCAGGGGGGCAACTAATGAAAAACTGTTTTTT
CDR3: CASSLRGRGATNEKLFF

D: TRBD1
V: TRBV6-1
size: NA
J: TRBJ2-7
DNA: TGTGCCAGCAGCCCTGGACAGGGTGTGTACGAGCAGTACTTC
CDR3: CASSPGQGVYEQYF

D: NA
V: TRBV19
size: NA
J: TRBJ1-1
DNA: TGTGCCAGTAGTATCCAAACAGGGAGGGTTACTGAAGCTTTCTTT
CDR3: CASSIQTGRVTEAFF

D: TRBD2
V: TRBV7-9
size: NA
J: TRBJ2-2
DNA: TGTTCCAGCAGCTTTCCTAGCGGGAGTACGGAAAAAGTGAACGGGGAGCTGTTTTTT
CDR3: CSSSFPSGSTEKVNGELFF

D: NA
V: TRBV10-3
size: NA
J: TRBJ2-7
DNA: TGTGCCATCAGTGAGTCACCAGATACCTACGAGCAGTACTTC
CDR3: CAISESPDTYEQYF

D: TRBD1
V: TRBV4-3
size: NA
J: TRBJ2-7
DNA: TGCGCCAGCAGCCAAGACCCGGCGGGGACAGGGCGCTACGAGCAGTACTTC
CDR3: CASSQDPAGTGRYEQYF

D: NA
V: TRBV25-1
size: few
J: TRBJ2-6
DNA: TGTGCCAGCGTTCGCTCTGGGGCCAACGTCCTGACTTTC
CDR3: CASVRSGANVLTF

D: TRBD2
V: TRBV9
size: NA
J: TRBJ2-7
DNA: TGTGCCAGCAGCGTAGAGGGCGGGAGTTCCCCCGAGCAGTACTTC
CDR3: CASSVEGGSSPEQYF

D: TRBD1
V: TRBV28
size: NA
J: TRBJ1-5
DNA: TGTGCCAGCAGTTTTAGTTGGGACAGCCACAATCAGCCCCAGCATTTT
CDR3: CASSFSWDSHNQPQHF

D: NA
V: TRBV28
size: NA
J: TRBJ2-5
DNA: TGTGCCAGCAGCCCCCCCGGGCCCAGACTAAGCGGCCGCTCGGAGACCCAGTACTTC
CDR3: CASSPPGPRLSGRSETQYF

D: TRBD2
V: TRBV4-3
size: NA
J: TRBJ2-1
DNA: TGCGCCAGCAGCCAAGAGACCCCCGGAGCGGGAGAACCAAATGAGCAGTTCTTC
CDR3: CASSQETPGAGEPNEQFF

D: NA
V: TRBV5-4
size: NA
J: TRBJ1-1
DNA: TGTGCCAGCAGCTTGGTGGGGCGGGGGCTGAACACTGAAGCTTTCTTT
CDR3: CASSLVGRGLNTEAFF

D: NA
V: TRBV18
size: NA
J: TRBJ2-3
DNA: TGTGCCAGCTCGCCTTCGGGAAAAGATACGCAGTATTTT
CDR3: CASSPSGKDTQYF

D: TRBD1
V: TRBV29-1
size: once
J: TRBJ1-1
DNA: TGCAGCTCAACGGCAGGGGGCGGGACTGAAGCTTTCTTT
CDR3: CSSTAGGGTEAFF

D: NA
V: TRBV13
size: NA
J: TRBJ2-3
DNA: TGTGCCAGCAGCTCCCGGCCCCTCTCACTTGAGGCGCAGTATTTT
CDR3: CASSSRPLSLEAQYF

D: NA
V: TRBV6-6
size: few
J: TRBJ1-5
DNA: TGTGCCAGCAGTCCCGATCAGCCCCAGCATTTT
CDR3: CASSPDQPQHF

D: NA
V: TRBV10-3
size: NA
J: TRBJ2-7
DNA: TGTGCCTCGAAAACCGGTAACTCCTACGAGCAGTACTTC
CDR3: CASKTGNSYEQYF

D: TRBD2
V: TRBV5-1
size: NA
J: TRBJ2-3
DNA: TGCGCCAGCAGCACCGGACTAGCGGGAGCGGATACGCAGTATTTT
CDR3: CASSTGLAGADTQYF

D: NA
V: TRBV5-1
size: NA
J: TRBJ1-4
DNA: TGCGCCAGCAGACCTCTGGGAGTAACTAATGAAAAACTGTTTTTT
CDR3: CASRPLGVTNEKLFF

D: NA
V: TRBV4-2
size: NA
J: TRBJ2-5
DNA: TGTGCCAGCAGCGACCAGGGGGGCCAAGAGACCCAGTACTTC
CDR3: CASSDQGGQETQYF

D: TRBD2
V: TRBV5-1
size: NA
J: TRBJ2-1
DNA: TGCGCCAGCAGCGCCTCTCTAGCGGGAGTAGTCTACAATGAGCAGTTCTTC
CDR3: CASSASLAGVVYNEQFF

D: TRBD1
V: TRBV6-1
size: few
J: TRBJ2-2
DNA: TGTGCCAGCACTAGAGACAGGGCAAACACCGGGGAGCTGTTTTTT
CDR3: CASTRDRANTGELFF

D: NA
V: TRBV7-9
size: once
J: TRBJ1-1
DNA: TGTGCCAGCAGCTTAGCCAGGACTGTGAACACTGAAGCTTTCTTT
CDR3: CASSLARTVNTEAFF

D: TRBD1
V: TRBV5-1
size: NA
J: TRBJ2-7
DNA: TGCGCCAGCAGCTTTCCGGGACAGGGGGATTACGAGCAGTACTTC
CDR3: CASSFPGQGDYEQYF

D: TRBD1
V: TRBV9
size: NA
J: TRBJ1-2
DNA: TGTGCCAGCAGCCGGGACAGGAGCTATGGCTACACCTTC
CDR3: CASSRDRSYGYTF

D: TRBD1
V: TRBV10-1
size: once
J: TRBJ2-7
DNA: TGCGCCAGCAGCCACCGTTCACAGGGGAAGGTTACCTACGAGCAGTACTTC
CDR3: CASSHRSQGKVTYEQYF

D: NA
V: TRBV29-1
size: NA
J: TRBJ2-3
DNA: TGCAGCGTTGCCGAAATGGGGCTGTATACGCAGTATTTT
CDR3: CSVAEMGLYTQYF

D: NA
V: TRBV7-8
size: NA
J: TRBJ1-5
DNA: TGTGCCAGCAGCTCCCAATGGGGAGGCAATCAGCCCCAGCATTTT
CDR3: CASSSQWGGNQPQHF

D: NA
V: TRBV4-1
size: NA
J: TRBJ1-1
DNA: TGCGCCAGCAGCCCTCGGGACATTTTCTTTCGGCGGGCAGCCACTGAAGCTTTCTTT
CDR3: CASSPRDIFFRRAATEAFF

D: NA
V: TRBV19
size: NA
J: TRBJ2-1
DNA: TGTGCCAGTAGTATGGGGGGGCTGGGGACCTACAATGAGCAGTTCTTC
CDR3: CASSMGGLGTYNEQFF

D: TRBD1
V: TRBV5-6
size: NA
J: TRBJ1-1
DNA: TGTGCCAGCAGCTCTTCGGACAGGTGGAACACTGAAGCTTTCTTT
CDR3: CASSSSDRWNTEAFF

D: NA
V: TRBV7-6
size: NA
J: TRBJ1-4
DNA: TGTGCCAGCAGCTTAGAAGGGGTGGGAAAACTGTTTTTT
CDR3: CASSLEGVGKLFF

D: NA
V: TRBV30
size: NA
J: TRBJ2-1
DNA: TGTGCCTGGAGTACCTATCGGCAGGGTGAGCAGTTCTTC
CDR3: CAWSTYRQGEQFF

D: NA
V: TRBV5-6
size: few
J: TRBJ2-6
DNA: TGTGCCAGCAGACAAGAACGCTCTGGGGCCAACGTCCTGACTTTC
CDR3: CASRQERSGANVLTF

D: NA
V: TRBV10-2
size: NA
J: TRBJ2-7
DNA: TGCGCCAGCAGTGAGTCGGGACTTATCCACGAGCAGTACTTC
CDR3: CASSESGLIHEQYF